These 2 T cell receptor beta chains share one sample of origin, sequenced in a study of cytomegalovirus exposure and HLA in healthy donors. PCR amplification relied on 60 Vbeta primers (plus 13 Jbeta primers). TCRdb keeps only in-frame clones here, not all; method: immunoSEQ multiplex PCR. The profile covers 65,000 to 85,000 clones, with over 65% appearing a single time and around 3.2% taken by the ten largest. The sample consisted of PBMCs. The receptors here all came from a man aged 45-65 years in good health and CMV-seropositive.

The sample holds one count of this clone. The V gene is TRBV6-5, the J gene TRBJ2-1, with 14 bases fitting TRBD2. Trimming removed 6 bases from V and 10 bases from J; junction bases left unmatched: 8. The CDR3 contains 15 residues. Germline V gives CDR1 MNHEY, CDR2 SVGAGI. CDR3 in amino acids: CASSSGTSGSWEQFF. The DNA of the CDR3 is TGTGCCAGCAGCTCCGGGACTAGCGGGAGTTGGGAGCAGTTCTTC.

The rearrangement joins TRBV7-2 to TRBJ2-6; D is unclear. V lost 3 bases and J 2 bases, leaving 8 bases between the germline ends. There are 15 residues in the CDR3. CDR1 and CDR2 from the germline V gene are SGHTA and FQGNSA. The CDR3 bases are TGTGCCAGCAGCTTCCTCCCTGCTGGGGCCAACGTCCTGACTTTC. This translates into CASSFLPAGANVLTF.